This entry features one TCR beta chain sequence. The source of the sample is a study of blood T cell repertoires in COVID-19. The overall study: Some COVID-19 samples were acute and others convalescent; all came from the United States, Italy and Spain. T cells, B-cell-depleted T cells, or PBMCs provided the cDNA or gDNA that served as material.

This CDR3 spans 14 amino acids. The germline V gene encodes CDR1 SGHAT and CDR2 FQNNGV. V lost 3 bases to trimming and J lost 5 bases, with 10 bases between them. TCRdb keeps only in-frame clones here, not all; method: immunoSEQ multiplex PCR. This sample has about 120,000 clones, with 85% found just once. The material sequenced was peripheral blood. This sequence was found in a man older than 75 with acute or convalescent COVID-19. The chain recombines TRBV11-2 with TRBJ1-4; D is perhaps TRBD1 (6 bases). The CDR3 reads CASSLGQKNEKLFF. The CDR3 DNA reads as TGTGCCAGCAGCTTGGGACAAAAAAATGAAAAACTGTTTTTT.